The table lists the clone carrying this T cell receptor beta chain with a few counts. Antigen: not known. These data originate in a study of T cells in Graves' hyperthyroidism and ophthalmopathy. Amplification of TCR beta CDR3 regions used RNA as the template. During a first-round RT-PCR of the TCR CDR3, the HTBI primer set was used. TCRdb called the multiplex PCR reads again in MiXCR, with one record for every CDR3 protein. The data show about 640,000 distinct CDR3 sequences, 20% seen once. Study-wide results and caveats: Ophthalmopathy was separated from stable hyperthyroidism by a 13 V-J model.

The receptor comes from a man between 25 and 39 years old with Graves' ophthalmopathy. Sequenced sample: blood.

This CDR3 reads CSAPGAYNPYEQYF. The CDR3 DNA reads TGCAGTGCCCCCGGGGCCTACAACCCCTACGAGCAGTACTTC. The chain joins TRBV20-1 to TRBJ2-7; either TRBD1 or TRBD2 may supply D (5 bases each). The CDR3 sequence is 14 residues long. From germline, CDR1 is DFQATT and CDR2 SNEGSKA (reference sequence). The V gene lost 6 bases and the J gene lost 2 bases, with 17 bases spanning the gap.